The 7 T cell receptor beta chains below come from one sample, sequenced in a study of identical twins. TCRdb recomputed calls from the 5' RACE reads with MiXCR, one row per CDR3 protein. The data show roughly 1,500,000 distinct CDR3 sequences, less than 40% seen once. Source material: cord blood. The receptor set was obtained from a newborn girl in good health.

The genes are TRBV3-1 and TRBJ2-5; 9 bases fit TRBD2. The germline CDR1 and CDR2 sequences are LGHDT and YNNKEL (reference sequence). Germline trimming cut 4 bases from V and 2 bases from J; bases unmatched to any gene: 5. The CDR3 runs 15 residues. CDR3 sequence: CASSLAGEPQETQYF. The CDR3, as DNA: TGTGCCAGCAGCCTAGCGGGGGAACCGCAAGAGACCCAGTACTTC.

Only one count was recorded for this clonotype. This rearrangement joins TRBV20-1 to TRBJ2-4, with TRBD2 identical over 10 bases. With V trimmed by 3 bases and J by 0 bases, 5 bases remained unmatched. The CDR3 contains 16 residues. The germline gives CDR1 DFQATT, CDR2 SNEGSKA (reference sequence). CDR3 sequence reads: CSARSLAGEAKNIQYF. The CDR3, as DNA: TGCAGTGCTAGGAGCCTAGCGGGAGAAGCCAAAAACATTCAGTACTTC.

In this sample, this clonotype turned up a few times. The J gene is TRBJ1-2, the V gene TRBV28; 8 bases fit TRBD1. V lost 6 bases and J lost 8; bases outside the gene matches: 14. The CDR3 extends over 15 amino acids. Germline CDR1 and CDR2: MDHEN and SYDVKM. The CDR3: CASSQPGTGKGGYTF. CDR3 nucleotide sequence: TGTGCCAGCAGCCAACCCGGGACAGGCAAGGGGGGCTACACCTTC.

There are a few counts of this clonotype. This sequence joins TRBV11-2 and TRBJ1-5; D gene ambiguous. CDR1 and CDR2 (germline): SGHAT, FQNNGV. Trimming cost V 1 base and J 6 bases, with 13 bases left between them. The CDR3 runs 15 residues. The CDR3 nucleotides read TGTGCCAGCAGCTTAGGGGGTGTGGACGGTCAGCCCCAGCATTTT. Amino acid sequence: CASSLGGVDGQPQHF.

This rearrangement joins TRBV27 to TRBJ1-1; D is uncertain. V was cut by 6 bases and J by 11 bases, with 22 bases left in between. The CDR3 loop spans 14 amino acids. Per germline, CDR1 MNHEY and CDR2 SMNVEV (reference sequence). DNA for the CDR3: TGTGCCAGCAGCCGAGAGGACGGCTATACGGGGGCTTTCTTT. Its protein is CASSREDGYTGAFF.

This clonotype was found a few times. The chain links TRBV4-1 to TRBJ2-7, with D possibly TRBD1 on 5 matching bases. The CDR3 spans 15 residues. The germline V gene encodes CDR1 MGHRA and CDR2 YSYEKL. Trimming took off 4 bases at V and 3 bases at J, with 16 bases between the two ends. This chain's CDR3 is CASSPSSAGLYEQYF. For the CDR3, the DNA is TGCGCCAGCAGCCCGTCTTCGGCAGGGCTCTACGAGCAGTACTTC.

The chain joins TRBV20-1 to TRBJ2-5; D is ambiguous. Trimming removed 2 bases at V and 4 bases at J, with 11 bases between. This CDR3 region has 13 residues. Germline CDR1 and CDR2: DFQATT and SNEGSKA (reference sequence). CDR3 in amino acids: CSARIVRAETQYF. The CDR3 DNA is TGCAGTGCTAGAATCGTCCGGGCAGAGACCCAGTACTTC.